Each of the 27 T cell receptor beta chains below was sequenced from the same sample in a study of blood T cell repertoires in COVID-19. Profiling relied on immunoSEQ multiplex PCR, and the TCRdb table lists in-frame clones only, not all of them. This repertoire shows some 160,000 clones, about four fifths found once; its top ten account for 13%. Sequencing was carried out using peripheral blood. The origin of the receptors is a man in his 70s who had recovered from COVID-19.

The chain couples TRBV28 to TRBJ2-4; the match to TRBD2 covers 11 bases. Germline V CDR1 and CDR2: MDHEN, SYDVKM. This CDR3 is 14 amino acids long. Trimming removed 5 bases from V and 6 bases from J; junction bases left unmatched: 3. The CDR3 sequence is CASSTGTSGNIQYF. Written as DNA, the CDR3 is TGTGCCAGCAGTACCGGGACTAGCGGAAACATTCAGTACTTC.

The chain couples TRBV2 to TRBJ1-1, with a weak D call TRBD1 (6 bases). V lost 4 bases and J lost 6, with 15 bases in between. The CDR3 extends over 14 amino acids. CDR1 is SNHLY and CDR2 is FYNNEI in the germline V gene. CDR3 DNA: TGTGCCAGCAGTGCATTGGACAGCATCGCTGAAGCTTTCTTT. This sequence encodes CASSALDSIAEAFF.

This clone was recorded once. The chain couples TRBV12-5 to TRBJ2-1; D possibly corresponds to TRBD2 (6 bases). Between the trimmed V and J ends, which lost 4 bases and 4 bases, there was a span of 8 bases. In germline, CDR1 is LGHNT, CDR2 FRNRAP. This CDR3 region has 13 residues. The CDR3 region has the DNA TGTGCTAGTGGTTCCGGGACTTACAATGAGCAGTTCTTC. Its translation is CASGSGTYNEQFF. Supplemented by reference TRBV12-5 and TRBJ2-1, the full variable domain reads DARVTQTPRHKVTEMGQEVTMRCQPILGHNTVFWYRQTMMQGLELLAYFRNRAPLDDSGMPKDRFSAEMPDATLATLKIQPSEPRDSAVYFCASGSGTYNEQFFGPGTRLTVL.

The chain links TRBV7-2 to TRBJ1-6, with 7 nucleotides matching TRBD1. Germline CDR1 is SGHTA and CDR2 is FQGNSA. There are 17 residues in the CDR3. V lost 5 bases to trimming and J lost 2 bases; unmatched junction nucleotides: 9. The CDR3 loop is CASSGRGGGPYNSPLHF. For the CDR3, the DNA is TGTGCCAGCAGCGGCCGTGGAGGGGGCCCCTATAATTCACCCCTCCACTTT.

This chain uses TRBV19 with TRBJ1-6, with D perhaps TRBD1 (5 bases). This CDR3 is built from 17 residues. Looked up from germline, CDR1 is LNHDA and CDR2 is SQIVND (reference sequence). V lost 6 bases, J lost 0 bases, and 15 bases lay in between. CDR3 sequence reads: CASRQDLMSSYNSPLHF. Here the CDR3 DNA reads TGTGCCAGTAGACAGGACCTTATGAGCTCCTATAATTCACCCCTCCACTTT.

The J gene is TRBJ1-1, the V gene TRBV29-1; 9 bases are a match to TRBD1. Germline assignment: CDR1 SQVTM and CDR2 ANQGSEA. The CDR3 runs 12 residues. V lost 6 bases and J lost 4; bases outside the gene matches: 3. The CDR3 DNA follows: TGCAGCGTGGGACAGGGTGTCACTGAAGCTTTCTTT. Translated, it gives CSVGQGVTEAFF.

This clone was picked up a small number of times. The chain uses TRBV10-2 and TRBJ1-6; D is undetermined. CDR1 and CDR2 (germline): WSHSY, SAAADI. This CDR3 region has 14 residues. Trimming left V 2 bases short and J 7 bases short, with 9 bases between. CDR3 residues: CASSETSGNSPLHF. DNA for the CDR3: TGCGCCAGCAGTGAGACATCGGGGAATTCACCCCTCCACTTT.

This chain links TRBV9 with TRBJ2-1, with TRBD2 identical over 10 bases. Looked up from germline, CDR1 is SGDLS and CDR2 is YYNGEE. J lost 5 bases, V lost 4 bases, and 6 bases had no gene match. The CDR3 spans 15 residues. The CDR3 reads CASSQSSGSNNEQFF. The CDR3 DNA is TGTGCCAGCAGCCAATCTAGCGGGAGTAACAATGAGCAGTTCTTC.

The chain couples TRBV6-6 to TRBJ1-1; TRBD1 matches at 7 bases. Germline V gene data show CDR1 as MNHNY and CDR2 as SVGAGI (reference sequence). J lost 6 bases, V lost 4 bases, and 5 bases had no gene match. This CDR3 region has 13 residues. The CDR3 spells CASSFDRVAEAFF. CDR3 DNA sequence: TGTGCCAGCAGTTTCGACAGGGTCGCTGAAGCTTTCTTT.

The chain recombines TRBV29-1 with TRBJ2-7, with TRBD2 as a possible D gene (6 bases). The CDR3 is made up of 14 amino acids. Germline V gives CDR1 SQVTM, CDR2 ANQGSEA. Trimming took 5 bases from V and 5 from J, leaving 19 bases between them. CDR3 sequence: CSVLWGELEHEQYF. CDR3 coding DNA: TGCAGCGTTTTGTGGGGGGAATTAGAACACGAGCAGTACTTC.

The V call is TRBV9, the J call TRBJ1-1, with TRBD1 as a possible D gene (5 bases). CDR3 size: 13 residues. Germline assignment: CDR1 SGDLS and CDR2 YYNGEE. The germline V and J ends were trimmed by 0 bases and 7 bases, with 10 bases remaining between them. CDR3 loop: CASSVVTGVEAFF. DNA for the CDR3: TGTGCCAGCAGCGTAGTAACGGGGGTTGAAGCTTTCTTT. Full variable domain (outside the CDR3, taken from reference TRBV9 and TRBJ1-1): DSGVTQTPKHLITATGQRVTLRCSPRSGDLSVYWYQQSLDQGLQFLIQYYNGEERAKGNILERFSAQQFPDLHSELNLSSLELGDSALYFCASSVVTGVEAFFGQGTRLTVV.

This rearrangement joins TRBV4-1 to TRBJ2-5, with 9 bases that match TRBD2. Per the germline V gene, CDR1 is MGHRA and CDR2 is YSYEKL. The CDR3 runs 15 residues. The junction had 5 bases not matched to a gene; V was cut back by 0 bases and J by 6 bases. The CDR3 sequence is CASSQEAGGVQTQYF. The CDR3 coding sequence is TGCGCCAGCAGCCAAGAGGCGGGAGGGGTCCAGACCCAGTACTTC.

CDR3 coding DNA: TGTGCCAGCAGCGTAGGGCCTAGCGGGAGTGAAGAGACCCAGTACTTC. Encoded protein: CASSVGPSGSEETQYF. The V gene is TRBV9, the J gene TRBJ2-5; 10 bases are shared with TRBD2. Losses at the gene ends were 0 bases for V and 3 bases for J; bases not matched to a gene: 5. Germline assignment: CDR1 SGDLS and CDR2 YYNGEE. The CDR3 extends over 16 amino acids.

V is TRBV3-1 (or the pseudogene TRBV3-2) and J is TRBJ1-2, with 7 bases lining up with TRBD1. V lost 1 base to trimming and J lost 4 bases; unmatched junction nucleotides: 6. This CDR3 has 15 amino acids. Germline lookup yields CDR1 LGHDT and CDR2 YNNKEL (reference sequence). This CDR3 reads CASSQGDDRVYGYTF. CDR3 nucleotides: TGTGCCAGCAGCCAAGGAGACGACAGGGTCTATGGCTACACCTTC.

The chain combines TRBV5-6 with TRBJ2-7, with 12 bases aligning to TRBD2. There are 17 residues in the CDR3. CDR1 and CDR2 (germline): SGHDT, YYEEEE. V lost 0 bases to trimming and J lost 3 bases; unmatched junction nucleotides: 7. The CDR3 region is CASSLALAGGPGYEQYF. The DNA for the CDR3 is TGTGCCAGCAGCTTGGCCCTAGCGGGAGGGCCGGGCTACGAGCAGTACTTC.

The rearrangement joins TRBV30 to TRBJ1-4; TRBD1 matches at 7 bases. CDR3 length: 15 amino acids. Per germline, CDR1 GTSNPN and CDR2 SVGIG (reference sequence). V dropped 3 bases and J dropped 5; count of bases not matched to a gene: 9. CDR3 sequence: CAWRLFGTVNEKLFF. The CDR3, as DNA: TGTGCCTGGAGGTTATTCGGGACAGTGAATGAAAAACTGTTTTTT. The entire variable domain, with the rest obtained from reference TRBV30 and TRBJ1-4, is as follows: SQTIHQWPATLVQPVGSPLSLECTVEGTSNPNLYWYRQAAGRGLQLLFYSVGIGQISSEVPQNLSASRPQDRQFILSSKKLLLSDSGFYLCAWRLFGTVNEKLFFGSGTQLSVL.

V usage is TRBV6-5 and J usage is TRBJ2-2, with TRBD1 matching 8 bases. This CDR3 has 15 amino acids. J gave up 8 bases and V 4 bases, and 9 bases lay outside the gene matches. The germline V gene encodes CDR1 MNHEY and CDR2 SVGAGI. As DNA, the CDR3 is TGTGCCAGCAGTTCGCAATGGACAGGGAGGGGGGAGCTGTTTTTT. It encodes CASSSQWTGRGELFF.

This chain links TRBV3-1 (or the pseudogene TRBV3-2) with TRBJ2-1; TRBD2 matches at 11 bases. Looked up from germline, CDR1 is LGHDT and CDR2 is YNNKEL (reference sequence). The CDR3 extends over 17 amino acids. V dropped 0 bases and J dropped 3; count of bases not matched to a gene: 4. CDR3: CASSQEFGTSGYNEQFF. Here the CDR3 DNA reads TGTGCCAGCAGCCAAGAGTTCGGGACTAGCGGCTACAATGAGCAGTTCTTC.

The chain has TRBV7-9 and TRBJ1-1, with TRBD1 matching over 7 bases. The CDR3 covers 15 residues. Germline lookup yields CDR1 SEHNR and CDR2 FQNEAQ (reference sequence). V shed 3 bases and J 3 bases; nucleotides not matched to a gene: 7. CDR3 loop: CASSFRSGGHTEAFF. CDR3 sequence (DNA): TGTGCCAGCAGCTTTCGTTCAGGGGGACACACTGAAGCTTTCTTT.

By share of the sample, this clone is large. The CDR3, as DNA: TGTGCCAGCAGCCCAACCGGGACTAGCGGGAGTTCATGGTACAATGAGCAGTTCTTC. Amino acid sequence: CASSPTGTSGSSWYNEQFF. The chain is built from TRBV7-6 and TRBJ2-1; 14 nucleotides agree with TRBD2. In germline, CDR1 is SGHVS, CDR2 FNYEAQ. The CDR3 sequence is 19 residues long. V was pared by 5 bases and J by 4 bases, with 13 bases of the junction left unmatched.

This clone was detected once. The rearrangement uses TRBV12-5 and TRBJ2-1; maybe TRBD2 (5 bases). Trimming stripped 6 bases from V and 4 bases from J, with 7 bases between. Germline CDR1 LGHNT, CDR2 FRNRAP. The CDR3 consists of 12 residues. CDR3 loop: CASGRDYNEQFF. Here the CDR3 DNA reads TGTGCTAGTGGACGGGATTACAATGAGCAGTTCTTC.

This clone is medium-sized by share. The chain employs TRBV4-3 and TRBJ1-2, with TRBD1 identical over 12 bases. J was trimmed by 4 bases and V by 4 bases; bases with no gene match: 4. Germline assignment: CDR1 LGHNA and CDR2 YSLEER. This CDR3 has 15 amino acids. The CDR3 loop reads CASSPGTGGSYGYTF. The CDR3 DNA sequence: TGCGCCAGCAGCCCCGGGACAGGGGGCAGCTATGGCTACACCTTC.

This chain joins TRBV6-5 and TRBJ2-1; 10 bases align to TRBD2. Trimming cost V 6 bases and J 7 bases; bases outside gene matches: 6. The germline CDR1 and CDR2 sequences are MNHEY and SVGAGI. There are 14 residues in the CDR3. CDR3: CASSSGTSENEQFF. The CDR3 DNA is TGTGCCAGCAGCTCCGGGACTAGCGAAAATGAGCAGTTCTTC.

This chain joins TRBV4-3 and TRBJ2-1; 7 nucleotides agree with TRBD1. The CDR3 is 14 amino acids. The germline V gene has CDR1 LGHNA and CDR2 YSLEER. V shed 4 bases and J 4 bases; nucleotides not matched to a gene: 4. The CDR3 nucleotides read TGCGCCAGCAGCCCGGACAGGAGTTACAATGAGCAGTTCTTC. It is translated as CASSPDRSYNEQFF.

The chain uses TRBV4-3 and TRBJ2-1, with D possibly TRBD2 on 6 matching bases. This CDR3 has 14 residues. Germline V gene lookup returns CDR1 LGHNA and CDR2 YSLEER. Trimming took 5 bases from V and 4 from J, leaving 12 bases between them. Here the CDR3 reads CASSGAGHYNEQFF. The CDR3 coding sequence is TGCGCCAGCAGCGGCGCGGGGCATTACAATGAGCAGTTCTTC.

The CDR3 loop is CASSTSGLAGLSADTQYF. In DNA, the CDR3 is TGTGCCAGCAGCACGTCCGGGCTAGCGGGGCTCAGCGCAGATACGCAGTATTTT. V and J are TRBV2 and TRBJ2-3, with 9 bases that match TRBD2. With 6 bases clipped from V and 4 bases from J, the junction kept 17 bases outside the gene matches. The germline V gene encodes CDR1 SNHLY and CDR2 FYNNEI. This CDR3 comprises 18 residues.

This clone appeared a single time. The chain couples TRBV11-2 to TRBJ2-4; TRBD2 matches at 7 bases. The germline V gene encodes CDR1 SGHAT and CDR2 FQNNGV. The CDR3 spans 15 residues. Trimming removed 1 base from V and 8 bases from J; junction bases left unmatched: 8. Here the CDR3 DNA reads TGTGCCAGCAGCTTAGCGGCTAGCGGACACGACATTCAGTACTTC. This encodes CASSLAASGHDIQYF.